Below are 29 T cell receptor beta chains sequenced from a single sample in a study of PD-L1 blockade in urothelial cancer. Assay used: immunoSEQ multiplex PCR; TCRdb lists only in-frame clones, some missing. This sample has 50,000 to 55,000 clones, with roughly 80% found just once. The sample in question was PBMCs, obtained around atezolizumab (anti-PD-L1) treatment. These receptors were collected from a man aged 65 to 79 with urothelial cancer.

The CDR3 region has the DNA TGTGCCAGCTCACCAAGGACAGGGGGTTCAAACACCGGGGAGCTGTTTTTT. It encodes CASSPRTGGSNTGELFF. This chain connects TRBV18 to TRBJ2-2, with TRBD1 matching 10 bases. The CDR3 extends over 17 amino acids. The germline CDR1 and CDR2 sequences are KGHSH and LQKENI. V shed 2 bases, J shed 2 bases, and the junction held 5 bases outside the gene matches.

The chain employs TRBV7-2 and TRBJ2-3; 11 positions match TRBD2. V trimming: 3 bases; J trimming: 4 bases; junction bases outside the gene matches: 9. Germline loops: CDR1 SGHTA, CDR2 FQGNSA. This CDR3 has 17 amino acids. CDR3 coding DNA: TGTGCCAGCAGCTTTTTAGCGGGGGGGCGTTCGGCAGATACGCAGTATTTT. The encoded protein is CASSFLAGGRSADTQYF.

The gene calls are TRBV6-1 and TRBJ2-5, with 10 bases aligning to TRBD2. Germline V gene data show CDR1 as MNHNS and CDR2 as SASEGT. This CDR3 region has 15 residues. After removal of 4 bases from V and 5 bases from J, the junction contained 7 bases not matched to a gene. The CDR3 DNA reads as TGTGCCAGCAGTGGAAAGCGGGGGGGGGCCGAGACCCAGTACTTC. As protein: CASSGKRGGAETQYF.

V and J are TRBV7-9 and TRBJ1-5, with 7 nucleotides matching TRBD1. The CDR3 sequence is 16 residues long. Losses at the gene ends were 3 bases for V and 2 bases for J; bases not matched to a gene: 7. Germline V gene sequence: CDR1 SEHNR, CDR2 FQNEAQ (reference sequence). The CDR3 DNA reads TGTGCCAGCAGCTTTTATGGCCAGGGGGGCAATCAGCCCCAGCATTTT. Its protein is CASSFYGQGGNQPQHF.

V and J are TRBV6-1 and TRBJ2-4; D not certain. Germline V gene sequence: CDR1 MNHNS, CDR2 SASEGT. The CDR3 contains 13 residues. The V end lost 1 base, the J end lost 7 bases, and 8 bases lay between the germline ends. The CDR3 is CASSEGAVNIQYF. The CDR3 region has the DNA TGTGCCAGCAGTGAAGGGGCAGTGAACATTCAGTACTTC.

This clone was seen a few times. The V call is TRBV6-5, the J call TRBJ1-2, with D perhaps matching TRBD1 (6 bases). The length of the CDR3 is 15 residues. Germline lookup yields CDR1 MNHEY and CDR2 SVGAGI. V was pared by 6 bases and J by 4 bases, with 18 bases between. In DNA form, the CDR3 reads TGTGCCAGCAGCCGTTTTTTGGGGGCGAGCTATGGCTACACCTTC. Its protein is CASSRFLGASYGYTF.

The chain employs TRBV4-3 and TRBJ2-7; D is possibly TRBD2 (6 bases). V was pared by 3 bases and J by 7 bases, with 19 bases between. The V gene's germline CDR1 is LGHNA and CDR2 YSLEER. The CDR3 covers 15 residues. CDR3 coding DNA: TGCGCCAGCAGCCACGGGGTAGCCGGGGCGGGGGAGCAGTACTTC. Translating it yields CASSHGVAGAGEQYF.

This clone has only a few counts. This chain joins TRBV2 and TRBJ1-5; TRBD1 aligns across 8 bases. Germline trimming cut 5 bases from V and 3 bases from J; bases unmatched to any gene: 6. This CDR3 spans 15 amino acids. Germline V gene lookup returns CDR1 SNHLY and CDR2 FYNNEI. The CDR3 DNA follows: TGTGCCAGCAGTCGGGACAGGTCCTACAATCAGCCCCAGCATTTT. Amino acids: CASSRDRSYNQPQHF.

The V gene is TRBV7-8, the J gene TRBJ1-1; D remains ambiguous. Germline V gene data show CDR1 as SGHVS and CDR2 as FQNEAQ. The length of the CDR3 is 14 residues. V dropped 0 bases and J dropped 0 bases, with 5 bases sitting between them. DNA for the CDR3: TGTGCCAGCAGCTTAGCGCAGGTGAACACTGAAGCTTTCTTT. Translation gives CASSLAQVNTEAFF.

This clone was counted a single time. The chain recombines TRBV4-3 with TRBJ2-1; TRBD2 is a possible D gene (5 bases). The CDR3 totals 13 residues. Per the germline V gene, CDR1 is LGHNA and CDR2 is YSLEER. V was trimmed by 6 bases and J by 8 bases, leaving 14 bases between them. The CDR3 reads CASSLGGYDEQFF. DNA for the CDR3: TGCGCCAGCAGTCTCGGCGGGTACGATGAGCAGTTCTTC.

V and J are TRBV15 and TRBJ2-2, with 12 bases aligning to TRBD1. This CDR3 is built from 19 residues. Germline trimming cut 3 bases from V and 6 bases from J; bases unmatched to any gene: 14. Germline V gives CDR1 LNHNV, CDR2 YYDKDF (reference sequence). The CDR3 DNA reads TGTGCCACCAGCAGCCTCCGGGACAGGGGGCGAATTATATCCGGGGAGCTGTTTTTT. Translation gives CATSSLRDRGRIISGELFF.

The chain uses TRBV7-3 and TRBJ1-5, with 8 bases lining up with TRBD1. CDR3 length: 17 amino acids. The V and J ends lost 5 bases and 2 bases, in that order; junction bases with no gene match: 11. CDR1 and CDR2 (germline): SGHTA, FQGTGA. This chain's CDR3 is CASSPNQGAGGNQPQHF. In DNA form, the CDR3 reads TGTGCCAGCAGCCCCAATCAGGGGGCAGGAGGCAATCAGCCCCAGCATTTT.

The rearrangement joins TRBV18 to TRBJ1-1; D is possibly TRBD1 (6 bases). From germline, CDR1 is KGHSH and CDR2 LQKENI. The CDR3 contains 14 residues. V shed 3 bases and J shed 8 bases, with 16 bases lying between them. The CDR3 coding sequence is TGTGCCAGCTCACCCGGGGGGGCCCCCCCCGAAGCTTTCTTT. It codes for CASSPGGAPPEAFF.

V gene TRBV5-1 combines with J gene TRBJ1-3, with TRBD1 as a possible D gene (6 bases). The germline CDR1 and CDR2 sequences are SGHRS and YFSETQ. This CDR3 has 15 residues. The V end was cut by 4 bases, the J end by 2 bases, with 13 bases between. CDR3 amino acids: CASSVQGEAGNTIYF. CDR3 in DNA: TGCGCCAGCAGCGTACAGGGTGAAGCTGGAAACACCATATATTTT.

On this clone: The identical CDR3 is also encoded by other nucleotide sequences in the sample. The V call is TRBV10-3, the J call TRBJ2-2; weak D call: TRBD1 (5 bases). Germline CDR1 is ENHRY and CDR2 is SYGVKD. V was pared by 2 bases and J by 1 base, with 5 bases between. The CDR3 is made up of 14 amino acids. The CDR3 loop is CAISETGNTGELFF. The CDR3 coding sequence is TGTGCCATCAGTGAGACAGGGAACACCGGGGAGCTGTTTTTT.

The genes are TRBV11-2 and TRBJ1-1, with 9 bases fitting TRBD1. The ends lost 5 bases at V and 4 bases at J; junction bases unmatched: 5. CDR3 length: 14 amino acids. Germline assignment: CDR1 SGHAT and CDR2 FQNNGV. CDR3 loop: CASSLNRGPTEAFF. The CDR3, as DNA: TGTGCCAGCAGCCTTAACAGGGGGCCCACTGAAGCTTTCTTT.

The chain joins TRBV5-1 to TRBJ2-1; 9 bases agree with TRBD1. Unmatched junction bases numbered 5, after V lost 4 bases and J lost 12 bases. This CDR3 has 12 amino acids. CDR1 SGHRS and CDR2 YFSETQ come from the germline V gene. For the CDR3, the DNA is TGCGCCAGCAGCCCCGACAGGGGGGGGCAGTTCTTC. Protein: CASSPDRGGQFF.

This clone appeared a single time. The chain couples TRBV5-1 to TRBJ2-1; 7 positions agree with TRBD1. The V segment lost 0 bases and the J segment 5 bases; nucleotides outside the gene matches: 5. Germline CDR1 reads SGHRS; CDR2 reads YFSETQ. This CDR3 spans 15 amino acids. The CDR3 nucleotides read TGCGCCAGCAGCTTGGGACAGGGAGATAACAATGAGCAGTTCTTC. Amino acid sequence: CASSLGQGDNNEQFF.

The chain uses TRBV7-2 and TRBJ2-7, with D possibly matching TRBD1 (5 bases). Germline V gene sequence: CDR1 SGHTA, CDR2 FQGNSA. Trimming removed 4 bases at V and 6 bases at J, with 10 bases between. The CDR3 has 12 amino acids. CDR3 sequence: CASSSWGSEQYF. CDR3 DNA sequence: TGTGCCAGCAGCTCATGGGGCTCCGAGCAGTACTTC.

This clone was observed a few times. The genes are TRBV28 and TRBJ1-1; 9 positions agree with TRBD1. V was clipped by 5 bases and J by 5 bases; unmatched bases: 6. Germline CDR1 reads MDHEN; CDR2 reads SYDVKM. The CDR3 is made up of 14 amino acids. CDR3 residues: CASSLQGARTEAFF. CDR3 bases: TGTGCCAGCAGTCTACAGGGGGCGAGGACTGAAGCTTTCTTT.

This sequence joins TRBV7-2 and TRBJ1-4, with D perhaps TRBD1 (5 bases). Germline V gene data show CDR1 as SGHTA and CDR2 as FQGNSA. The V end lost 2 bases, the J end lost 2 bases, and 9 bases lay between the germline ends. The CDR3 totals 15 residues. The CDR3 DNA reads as TGTGCCAGCAGCTTAACGGGGGGGACTAATGAAAAACTGTTTTTT. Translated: CASSLTGGTNEKLFF.

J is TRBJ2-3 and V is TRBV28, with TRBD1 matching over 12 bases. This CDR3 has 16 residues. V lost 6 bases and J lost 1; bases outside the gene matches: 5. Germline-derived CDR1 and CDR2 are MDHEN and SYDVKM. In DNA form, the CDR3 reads TGTGCCAGCAGGGGACAGGGGGCGGGGGGCACAGATACGCAGTATTTT. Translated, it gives CASRGQGAGGTDTQYF.

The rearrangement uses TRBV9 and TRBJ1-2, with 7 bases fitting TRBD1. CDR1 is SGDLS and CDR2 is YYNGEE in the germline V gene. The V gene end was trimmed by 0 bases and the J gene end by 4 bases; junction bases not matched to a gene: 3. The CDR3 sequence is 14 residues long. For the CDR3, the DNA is TGTGCCAGCAGCGTAGTGGACAGGTCCTATGGCTACACCTTC. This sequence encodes CASSVVDRSYGYTF.

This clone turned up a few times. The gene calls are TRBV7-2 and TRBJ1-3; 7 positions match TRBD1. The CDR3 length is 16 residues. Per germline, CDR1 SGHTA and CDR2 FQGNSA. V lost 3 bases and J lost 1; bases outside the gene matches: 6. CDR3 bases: TGTGCCAGCAGCTTTAACAGGGGAGCGTCTGGAAACACCATATATTTT. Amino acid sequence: CASSFNRGASGNTIYF.

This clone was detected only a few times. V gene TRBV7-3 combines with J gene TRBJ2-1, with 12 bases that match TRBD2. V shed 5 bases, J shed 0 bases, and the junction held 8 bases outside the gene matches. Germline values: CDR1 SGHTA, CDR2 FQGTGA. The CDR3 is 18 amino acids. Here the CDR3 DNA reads TGTGCCAGCAGCCGGGGACTAGCGGGTCCCAGCTCCTACAATGAGCAGTTCTTC. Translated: CASSRGLAGPSSYNEQFF.

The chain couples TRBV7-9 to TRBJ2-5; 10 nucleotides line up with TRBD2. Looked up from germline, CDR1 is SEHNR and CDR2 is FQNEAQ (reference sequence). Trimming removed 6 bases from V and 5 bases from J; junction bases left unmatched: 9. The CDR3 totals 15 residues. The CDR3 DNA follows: TGTGCCAGCAGGGGACAGCGGGAGGGCCGGGAGACCCAGTACTTC. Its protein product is CASRGQREGRETQYF.

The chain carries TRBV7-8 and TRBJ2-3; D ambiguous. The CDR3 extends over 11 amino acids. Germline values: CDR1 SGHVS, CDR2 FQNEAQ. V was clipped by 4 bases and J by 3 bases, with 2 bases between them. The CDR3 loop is CASSSTDTQYF. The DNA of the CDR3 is TGTGCCAGCAGCTCTACAGATACGCAGTATTTT.

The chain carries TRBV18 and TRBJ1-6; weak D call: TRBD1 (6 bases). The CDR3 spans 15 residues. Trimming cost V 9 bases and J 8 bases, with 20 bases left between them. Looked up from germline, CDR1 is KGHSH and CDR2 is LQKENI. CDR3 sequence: CASSLTGTEDSPLHF. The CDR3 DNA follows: TGTGCCAGTTCCCTCACAGGGACGGAGGATTCACCCCTCCACTTT.

The CDR3 is CASSRHGQGSYGYTF. CDR3 DNA sequence: TGTGCCAGCAGCCGACATGGACAGGGGAGCTATGGCTACACCTTC. The chain recombines TRBV7-9 with TRBJ1-2; 9 bases are a match to TRBD1. The V gene's germline CDR1 is SEHNR and CDR2 FQNEAQ (reference sequence). CDR3 length equals 15 residues. Trimming removed 5 bases from V and 4 bases from J; junction bases left unmatched: 8.